Below, 17 T cell receptor beta chains from the same sample are listed, as sequenced in a study of cytomegalovirus exposure and HLA in healthy donors. Primers: 60 Vbeta forward and 13 Jbeta reverse. Method: immunoSEQ multiplex PCR; TCRdb's copy keeps in-frame clones and lacks some. The sample shows about 190,000 clones, roughly 83% of them seen only once. Sequenced material: PBMCs. The receptors shown here come from a woman between 50 and 59 years old in good health and CMV-seronegative.

This sequence joins TRBV7-2 and TRBJ2-1; 9 nucleotides align to TRBD2. J was trimmed by 7 bases and V by 8 bases; bases with no gene match: 21. The CDR3 is 18 residues long. Germline CDR1 and CDR2: SGHTA and FQGNSA. The CDR3 is CASQLRGLAGAGWNEQFF. The CDR3 DNA is TGTGCCAGCCAATTGAGGGGGTTAGCGGGGGCAGGATGGAATGAGCAGTTCTTC.

The genes are TRBV29-1 and TRBJ1-2, with no clear D. V was shortened by 1 base and J by 4 bases, with 10 bases between the two germline ends. Germline CDR1 SQVTM, CDR2 ANQGSEA. The CDR3 spans 13 residues. In DNA form, the CDR3 reads TGCAGCGTTGAAGGGCGGCAGAGCTATGGCTACACCTTC. This gives the protein CSVEGRQSYGYTF.

This clone has only a few counts. The rearrangement links TRBV28 to TRBJ1-5; D not certain. The germline V gene encodes CDR1 MDHEN and CDR2 SYDVKM. The V and J ends lost 7 bases and 0 bases respectively, with 16 bases between them. This CDR3 has 16 residues. CDR3 protein: CASTRWEGSSNQPQHF. DNA for the CDR3: TGTGCCAGCACTCGATGGGAAGGGAGTAGCAATCAGCCCCAGCATTTT.

This chain links TRBV7-3 with TRBJ2-7; a weak D match, TRBD2 (6 bases). Per germline, CDR1 SGHTA and CDR2 FQGTGA. With 2 bases removed from V and 0 bases from J, the gap between germline ends came to 11 bases. The CDR3 spans 15 residues. CDR3: CASSLERASSYEQYF. The CDR3 bases are TGTGCCAGCAGCTTAGAGCGGGCCAGCTCCTACGAGCAGTACTTC. The full variable domain, rest sourced from reference TRBV7-3 and TRBJ2-7, is GAGVSQTPSNKVTEKGKYVELRCDPISGHTALYWYRQSLGQGPEFLIYFQGTGAADDSGLPNDRFFAVRPEGSVSTLKIQRTERGDSAVYLCASSLERASSYEQYFGPGTRLTVT.

This clone was recorded at least ten times. The CDR3 sequence is CASETSASGGTGELFF. CDR3 nucleotide sequence: TGTGCCAGTGAGACTAGCGCATCAGGGGGAACCGGGGAGCTGTTTTTT. The rearrangement joins TRBV6-4 to TRBJ2-2, with D maybe TRBD2 (8 bases). CDR1 is MRHNA, CDR2 SNTAGT, per germline. Trimming left V 9 bases short and J 5 bases short, with 22 bases between. This CDR3 is 16 amino acids long.

This clone was found once. The chain is built from TRBV28 and TRBJ1-2; no clear D. This CDR3 is 13 amino acids long. V was trimmed by 5 bases and J by 2 bases, leaving 9 bases between them. Germline-derived CDR1 and CDR2 are MDHEN and SYDVKM. This CDR3 is CASSPGSNYGYTF. CDR3 nucleotide sequence: TGTGCCAGCAGTCCCGGGTCGAACTATGGCTACACCTTC.

This clone was seen a handful of times. The rearrangement links TRBV6-1 to TRBJ2-7; weak D call: TRBD1 (6 bases). The CDR3 contains 14 residues. Trimming removed 6 bases at V and 5 bases at J, with 17 bases between. Germline CDR1 is MNHNS and CDR2 is SASEGT. The CDR3 coding sequence is TGTGCCAGCAGGCCCAACCTTAACAGGGACGAGCAGTACTTC. Residues: CASRPNLNRDEQYF.

This chain links TRBV18 with TRBJ1-4; 7 nucleotides line up with TRBD1. This CDR3 has 14 residues. Looked up from germline, CDR1 is KGHSH and CDR2 is LQKENI. J was trimmed by 8 bases and V by 4 bases; bases with no gene match: 7. The CDR3 DNA sequence: TGTGCCAGCTCACAGGGACAGTCGAGGGAAAAACTGTTTTTT. The encoded protein is CASSQGQSREKLFF. The full variable domain, rest sourced from reference TRBV18 and TRBJ1-4, is NAGVMQNPRHLVRRRGQEARLRCSPMKGHSHVYWYRQLPEEGLKFMVYLQKENIIDESGMPKERFSAEFPKEGPSILRIQQVVRGDSAAYFCASSQGQSREKLFFGSGTQLSVL.

This chain connects TRBV2 to TRBJ2-1; TRBD2 aligns across 16 bases. Germline CDR1 and CDR2: SNHLY and FYNNEI. CDR3 length: 15 amino acids. V was pared by 8 bases and J by 12 bases, with 10 bases of the junction left unmatched. CDR3 in amino acids: CASLDGTSGGARQFF. The CDR3 nucleotides read TGTGCCAGCCTGGATGGGACTAGCGGGGGGGCAAGGCAGTTCTTC.

This sequence joins TRBV5-6 and TRBJ2-5; tentatively, D is TRBD2 (7 bases). V dropped 0 bases and J dropped 3 bases, with 15 bases sitting between them. Germline V gene data show CDR1 as SGHDT and CDR2 as YYEEEE. The CDR3 length is 16 residues. The CDR3 protein is CASSLGRGPLKETQYF. The CDR3 nucleotides are TGTGCCAGCAGCTTGGGGCGGGGGCCACTAAAAGAGACCCAGTACTTC.

The CDR3 nucleotides read TGTGCCAGCAGGTATACCGGGACAGGGGGCTCTGGGGCCAACGTCCTGACTTTC. Translated: CASRYTGTGGSGANVLTF. The chain has TRBV28 and TRBJ2-6; 11 bases are a match to TRBD1. This CDR3 is built from 18 residues. The trim removed 6 bases at V and 0 bases at J, leaving 7 bases unmatched. Germline-derived CDR1 and CDR2 are MDHEN and SYDVKM.

CDR3 in amino acids: CAISDGARQDNQPQHF. In DNA, the CDR3 is TGTGCCATCAGTGATGGGGCAAGACAAGACAATCAGCCCCAGCATTTT. The chain carries TRBV10-3 and TRBJ1-5; D is perhaps TRBD1 (5 bases). Germline V lookup: CDR1 ENHRY, CDR2 SYGVKD. This CDR3 is 16 amino acids long. Trimming left V 3 bases short and J 3 bases short, with 15 bases between.

The chain employs TRBV5-1 and TRBJ2-3, with 9 bases matching TRBD2. The CDR3 is 16 residues long. V shed 1 base, J shed 6 bases, and the junction held 9 bases outside the gene matches. Germline-derived CDR1 and CDR2 are SGHRS and YFSETQ. CDR3 amino acids: CASSLPSGTLADTQYF. The CDR3 DNA reads TGCGCCAGCAGCTTGCCTAGCGGGACCCTGGCGGATACGCAGTATTTT.

This chain joins TRBV18 and TRBJ1-1; 7 bases are shared with TRBD1. Germline lookup yields CDR1 KGHSH and CDR2 LQKENI. The CDR3 covers 14 residues. V lost 2 bases, J lost 1 base, and 1 base stayed unmatched. Here the CDR3 reads CASSPEGANTEAFF. The CDR3, as DNA: TGTGCCAGCTCACCAGAGGGGGCGAACACTGAAGCTTTCTTT.

The J gene is TRBJ1-5, the V gene TRBV2; 11 positions agree with TRBD1. The V segment lost 6 bases and the J segment 2 bases; nucleotides outside the gene matches: 6. Germline CDR1 is SNHLY and CDR2 is FYNNEI. CDR3 length: 16 residues. In nucleotides, the CDR3 is TGTGCCAGCAGGAGGACAGGGGGCGCCGGCAATCAGCCCCAGCATTTT. As protein: CASRRTGGAGNQPQHF.

The chain links TRBV28 to TRBJ1-2, with a possible D match to TRBD1 (6 bases). The length of the CDR3 is 15 residues. V was shortened by 7 bases and J by 1 base, with 16 bases between the two germline ends. Looked up from germline, CDR1 is MDHEN and CDR2 is SYDVKM. This CDR3 reads CASTPGGGGNYGYTF. DNA for the CDR3: TGTGCCAGCACCCCCGGGGGAGGGGGTAACTATGGCTACACCTTC.

There are many counts of this clone. The V gene is TRBV9, the J gene TRBJ1-4; 10 nucleotides align to TRBD1. Looked up from germline, CDR1 is SGDLS and CDR2 is YYNGEE. V trimming: 4 bases; J trimming: 8 bases; junction bases outside the gene matches: 5. The CDR3 is 14 residues long. The CDR3 DNA sequence: TGTGCCAGCAGCTCGGACAGGGGGAGGGAAAAACTGTTTTTT. Translation gives CASSSDRGREKLFF.